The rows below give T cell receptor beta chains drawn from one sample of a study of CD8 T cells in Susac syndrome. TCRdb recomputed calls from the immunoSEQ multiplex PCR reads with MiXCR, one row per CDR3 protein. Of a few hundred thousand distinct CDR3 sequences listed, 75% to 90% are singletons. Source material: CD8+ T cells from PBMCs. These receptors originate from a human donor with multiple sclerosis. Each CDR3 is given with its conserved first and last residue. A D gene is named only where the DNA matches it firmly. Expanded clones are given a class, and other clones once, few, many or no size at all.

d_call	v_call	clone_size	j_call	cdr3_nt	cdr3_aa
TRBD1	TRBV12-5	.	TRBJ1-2	TGTGCTAGTGGTTTTCTACCGGGACAGGGGTTAGGTGGCTACACCTTC	CASGFLPGQGLGGYTF
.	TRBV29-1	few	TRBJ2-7	TGCAGCACTGAGGGTCCCCACTCCTACGAGCAGTACTTC	CSTEGPHSYEQYF
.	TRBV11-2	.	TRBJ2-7	TGTGCCAGCAGCTTCGAACTTGGGCTCTACGAGCAGTACTTC	CASSFELGLYEQYF
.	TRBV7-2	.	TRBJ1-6	TGTGCCAGCAGCTTATTTCCAGGGGTAAGGTCACCCCTCCACTTT	CASSLFPGVRSPLHF
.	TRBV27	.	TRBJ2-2	TGTGCCAGCAGCCCCACATCCGGGGTGAATCCCGGGGAGCTGTTTTTT	CASSPTSGVNPGELFF
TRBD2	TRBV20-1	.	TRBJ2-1	TGCAGTGCTAGGGCCGCGACTAGCGGGGTGAATGAGCAGTTCTTC	CSARAATSGVNEQFF
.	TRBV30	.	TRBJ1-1	TGTGCCTGGGTGGGACTGTTGAACACTGAAGCTTTCTTT	CAWVGLLNTEAFF
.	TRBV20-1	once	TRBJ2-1	TGCAGTGCCCGAGAGAGGGTCTTGGGTGAGCAGTTCTTC	CSARERVLGEQFF
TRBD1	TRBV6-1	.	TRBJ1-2	TGTGCCAGCAACGACGACAGGGTTCGGGTCCAAGGTGGCTACACCTTC	CASNDDRVRVQGGYTF
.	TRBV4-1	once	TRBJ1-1	TGCGCCAGCAGCCCGGCGGAGGGGCTCGGCACTGAAGCTTTCTTT	CASSPAEGLGTEAFF
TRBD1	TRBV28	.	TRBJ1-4	TGTGCCAGCAGTCCCAAAGACAGGGGAGTGAATGAAAAACTGTTTTTT	CASSPKDRGVNEKLFF
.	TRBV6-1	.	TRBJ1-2	TGTGCCAGCAGTGAGGAGTCAGTCTATGGCTACACCTTC	CASSEESVYGYTF
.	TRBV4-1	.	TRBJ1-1	TGCGCCAGCAGCCAAGCTGGGGGGGTACCGAACACTGAAGCTTTCTTT	CASSQAGGVPNTEAFF
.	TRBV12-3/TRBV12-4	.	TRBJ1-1	TGTGCCAGCAGTTTAGAGACCGACCCGTGGGCTTTCTTT	CASSLETDPWAFF
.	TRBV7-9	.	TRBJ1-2	TGTGCCAGCAGCTCAACTGTTGTAGGGACATATGGCTACACCTTC	CASSSTVVGTYGYTF
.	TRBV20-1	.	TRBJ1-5	TGCAGTGCTAGCTTGGGACCGCATAGCAATCAGCCCCAGCATTTT	CSASLGPHSNQPQHF
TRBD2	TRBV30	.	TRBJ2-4	TGTGCCTGGCAGACTAGCGGGAGCCTCGGGAACATTCAGTACTTC	CAWQTSGSLGNIQYF
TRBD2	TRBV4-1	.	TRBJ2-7	TGCGCCAGCAGCCAAGTTGCGACTAGCGGGTTTCTCCAGCACTACGAGCAGTACTTC	CASSQVATSGFLQHYEQYF
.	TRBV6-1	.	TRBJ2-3	TGTGCCAGCAGCAAGTGGGCCACAGATACGCAGTATTTT	CASSKWATDTQYF
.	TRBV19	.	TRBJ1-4	TGTGCCAGTAGTATCGTGACATCAACTAATGAAAAACTGTTTTTT	CASSIVTSTNEKLFF
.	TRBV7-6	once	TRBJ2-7	TGTGCCAGCAGCTATGGGAGTTTAGGGGCTTGGGACGAGCAGTACTTC	CASSYGSLGAWDEQYF
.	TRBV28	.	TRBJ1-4	TGTGCCAGCAGTCTAGGGGGGGAGGATGAAAAACTGTTTTTT	CASSLGGEDEKLFF
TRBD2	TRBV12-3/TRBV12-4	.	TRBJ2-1	TGTGCCAGCAGTCCGACAAATAATCCGGGACTAAAATACAATGAGCAGTTCTTC	CASSPTNNPGLKYNEQFF
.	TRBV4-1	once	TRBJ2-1	TGCGCCAGCAGCCAAGATAGGGCGGGCCGCTCCTACAATGAGCAGTTCTTC	CASSQDRAGRSYNEQFF
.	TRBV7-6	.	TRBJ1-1	TGTGCCAGCAGCTCCCCGGCCTCGATAGGAGCTTTCTTT	CASSSPASIGAFF
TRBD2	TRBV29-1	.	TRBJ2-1	TGCAGCGTTGAAGGGGCTCCGGGGACTAGTGTTTACAATGAGCAGTTCTTC	CSVEGAPGTSVYNEQFF
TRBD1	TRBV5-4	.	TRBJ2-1	TGTGCCAGCAGCGGGTACGACGGGACAGGCAAAAATTACAATGAGCAGTTCTTC	CASSGYDGTGKNYNEQFF
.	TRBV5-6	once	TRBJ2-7	TGTGCCAGCAGCGACGCCGGGCTATCCTACGAGCAGTACTTC	CASSDAGLSYEQYF